The 16 T cell receptor beta chains below come from one sample, sequenced in a study of T cells after posttransplantation cyclophosphamide listed by TCRdb under 2016. To prepare the library, the immunoSEQ multiplex PCR assay was applied. TCRdb provides this immuneACCESS table in a form limited to in-frame rearrangements. Some clones are lacking; in checked studies, under half of them reflect an unresolved V gene, and why the rest are absent is not known. The sample table lists approximately 26,000 clones, more than 80% of them with a count of one. The ten largest clones take up 2.5% to 4% of the sample. The sample comprised PBMCs. The receptor set was obtained from a man between 45 and 60 years old.

V and J are TRBV4-1 and TRBJ1-2, with a weak D call TRBD1 (5 bases). CDR1 MGHRA and CDR2 YSYEKL come from the germline V gene. V lost 4 bases and J 2 bases, leaving 17 bases between the germline ends. There are 16 residues in the CDR3. The chain's CDR3 is CASSPYGIRVNYGYTF. The CDR3 DNA is TGCGCCAGCAGCCCTTATGGCATCAGGGTCAACTATGGCTACACCTTC.

This clone was counted between two and nine times. The V and J genes are TRBV7-9 and TRBJ2-7; D is uncertain. Per the germline V gene, CDR1 is SEHNR and CDR2 is FQNEAQ (reference sequence). The CDR3 length is 14 residues. Trimming left V 3 bases short and J 0 bases short, with 9 bases between. The CDR3 loop reads CASSFGWSSYEQYF. For the CDR3, the DNA is TGTGCCAGCAGCTTTGGGTGGAGCTCCTACGAGCAGTACTTC. Variable domain in full (rest from reference TRBV7-9 and TRBJ2-7): DTGVSQNPRHKITKRGQNVTFRCDPISEHNRLYWYRQTLGQGPEFLTYFQNEAQLEKSRLLSDRFSAERPKGSFSTLEIQRTEQGDSAMYLCASSFGWSSYEQYFGPGTRLTVT.

The rearrangement joins TRBV9 to TRBJ2-1; TRBD1 might be the D (6 bases). The CDR3 is made up of 17 amino acids. V was shortened by 0 bases and J by 7 bases, with 20 bases between the two germline ends. Looked up from germline, CDR1 is SGDLS and CDR2 is YYNGEE. The CDR3 loop is CASSVVGTSLGLNEQFF. CDR3 nucleotides: TGTGCCAGCAGCGTAGTTGGGACATCCCTCGGGTTGAATGAGCAGTTCTTC.

The chain couples TRBV7-9 to TRBJ2-2; D possibly corresponds to TRBD2 (6 bases). Between the trimmed V and J ends, which lost 5 bases and 7 bases, there was a span of 8 bases. Per germline, CDR1 SEHNR and CDR2 FQNEAQ (reference sequence). The CDR3 contains 12 residues. The CDR3 region is CASSPGGGELFF. CDR3 DNA sequence: TGTGCCAGCAGCCCCGGGGGCGGGGAGCTGTTTTTT.

A few counts support this clone. The chain recombines TRBV28 with TRBJ2-7; D not resolved. This CDR3 region has 13 residues. V lost 2 bases and J lost 2, with 7 bases in between. Germline V CDR1 and CDR2: MDHEN, SYDVKM. DNA of the CDR3: TGTGCCAGCAGTTTACACACAGCCTACGAGCAGTACTTC. It yields the protein CASSLHTAYEQYF. Full variable domain (remainder filled in from reference TRBV28 and TRBJ2-7): DVKVTQSSRYLVKRTGEKVFLECVQDMDHENMFWYRQDPGLGLRLIYFSYDVKMKEKGDIPEGYSVSREKKERFSLILESASTNQTSMYLCASSLHTAYEQYFGPGTRLTVT.

The chain carries TRBV5-6 and TRBJ1-4; a weak D match, TRBD1 (5 bases). CDR3 length equals 16 residues. Germline V lookup: CDR1 SGHDT, CDR2 YYEEEE. Trimming removed 4 bases at V and 0 bases at J, with 13 bases between. The DNA of the CDR3 is TGTGCCAGCAGCCGAGTGGGGCGAACAACTAATGAAAAACTGTTTTTT. Protein product: CASSRVGRTTNEKLFF.

CDR3 amino acids: CASSLQGDTEAFF. Written as DNA, the CDR3 is TGTGCCAGCAGCCTACAGGGCGACACTGAAGCTTTCTTT. V and J are TRBV6-5 and TRBJ1-1; perhaps TRBD1 as D (6 bases). The length of the CDR3 is 13 residues. Germline assignment: CDR1 MNHEY and CDR2 SVGAGI. Trimming removed 6 bases from V and 3 bases from J, with 11 bases in between.

The chain recombines TRBV29-1 with TRBJ2-6; 10 nucleotides align to TRBD2. V was clipped by 5 bases and J by 0 bases; unmatched bases: 4. Per the germline V gene, CDR1 is SQVTM and CDR2 is ANQGSEA. CDR3 length: 16 residues. The CDR3 sequence is CSVSAGGSSGANVLTF. Written as DNA, the CDR3 is TGCAGCGTTTCAGCGGGAGGGAGCTCTGGGGCCAACGTCCTGACTTTC.

In its sample, this clone was seen once. The chain has TRBV28 and TRBJ1-5, with a possible D match to TRBD1 (5 bases). This CDR3 is 14 amino acids long. CDR1 MDHEN and CDR2 SYDVKM come from the germline V gene. V lost 2 bases and J lost 9, with 14 bases in between. The CDR3 sequence is CASSLGGDGWPQHF. Here the CDR3 DNA reads TGTGCCAGCAGTTTAGGAGGGGATGGTTGGCCCCAGCATTTT.

This chain uses TRBV10-3 with TRBJ2-2; D not certain. The CDR3 runs to 15 residues. V shed 2 bases and J shed 6 bases, with 13 bases lying between them. Looked up from germline, CDR1 is ENHRY and CDR2 is SYGVKD. CDR3 in DNA: TGTGCCATCAGTGAGGGCAGGTCCGTTCCCGGGGAGCTGTTTTTT. The encoded protein is CAISEGRSVPGELFF.

DNA for the CDR3: TGTGCCAGCAGCTTCAACAGGGTTTTAGGCGAGCAGTACTTC. Its translation is CASSFNRVLGEQYF. The chain couples TRBV11-2 to TRBJ2-7; perhaps TRBD1 as D (6 bases). This CDR3 is 14 amino acids long. Per germline, CDR1 SGHAT and CDR2 FQNNGV. Trimming took off 3 bases at V and 6 bases at J, with 15 bases between the two ends.

J is TRBJ2-6 and V is TRBV4-3; 9 nucleotides agree with TRBD1. Germline values: CDR1 LGHNA, CDR2 YSLEER. This CDR3 is built from 20 residues. V was pared by 4 bases and J by 2 bases, with 15 bases of the junction left unmatched. CDR3 sequence reads: CASSLYSPGQGPPGANVLTF. The CDR3 nucleotides are TGCGCCAGCAGCCTGTACAGTCCGGGACAGGGTCCCCCTGGGGCCAACGTCCTGACTTTC.

V and J are TRBV7-2 and TRBJ2-3, with D maybe TRBD2 (5 bases). The CDR3 runs to 17 residues. CDR1 and CDR2 from the germline V gene are SGHTA and FQGNSA. The V and J ends lost 4 bases and 0 bases respectively, with 17 bases between them. The CDR3 spells CASSYKPVVASTDTQYF. The CDR3 DNA sequence: TGTGCCAGCAGCTACAAACCTGTAGTAGCGAGCACAGATACGCAGTATTTT.

The gene calls are TRBV2 and TRBJ2-7; 10 bases are a match to TRBD2. CDR3 size: 13 residues. Germline CDR1 reads SNHLY; CDR2 reads FYNNEI. V trimming: 7 bases; J trimming: 5 bases; junction bases outside the gene matches: 5. The CDR3 reads CASKISGRNEQYF. In DNA form, the CDR3 reads TGTGCCAGCAAAATTAGCGGGAGGAACGAGCAGTACTTC.

The chain recombines TRBV30 with TRBJ1-1; D not certain. CDR1 and CDR2 from the germline V gene are GTSNPN and SVGIG (reference sequence). The CDR3 is 13 amino acids. V was shortened by 3 bases and J by 4 bases, with 12 bases between the two germline ends. CDR3 in amino acids: CAWRAVGVTEAFF. In DNA form, the CDR3 reads TGTGCCTGGAGAGCGGTCGGGGTCACTGAAGCTTTCTTT.

The V call is TRBV7-8, the J call TRBJ2-5, with 7 bases lining up with TRBD1. Germline CDR1 reads SGHVS; CDR2 reads FQNEAQ. The CDR3 runs 16 residues. Germline trimming cut 4 bases from V and 5 bases from J; bases unmatched to any gene: 13. The CDR3 sequence is CASSSETPRGTETQYF. The CDR3, as DNA: TGTGCCAGCAGCTCAGAGACACCCAGGGGGACGGAGACCCAGTACTTC.